One T cell receptor (beta chain) is described in this entry. The data derive from a study of blood T cell repertoires in COVID-19. The overall study: Sites across the United States, Italy and Spain contributed samples from acute and convalescent COVID-19.

How the authors handled the data: Scientists estimated how many nucleated cells there were by amplifying reference gene primers. Some clones are missing from TCRdb's copy, which holds only in-frame ones; the method was immunoSEQ multiplex PCR. The V and J calls and clone size are taken from that table; D and trimming were inferred from the DNA. The table includes tens of thousands of clones, roughly 82% detected once. Germline CDR1 reads LNHNV; CDR2 reads YYDKDF (reference sequence). V lost 1 base to trimming and J lost 5 bases, with 6 bases between them. The CDR3 consists of 12 residues. What was sequenced was peripheral blood. The chain is built from TRBV15 and TRBJ2-7; the D is unclear. This sequence originates from a human donor in a cohort sampled during active COVID-19. The CDR3 DNA is TGTGCCACCAGCAGAGGCGCCAACGAGCAGTACTTC. Protein sequence: CATSRGANEQYF.